The 10 T cell receptor beta chains below come from one sample, sequenced in a study of neurological immune-mediated disorders. Via MiXCR, TCRdb re-called the 5' RACE reads, giving one row per CDR3 protein. Of about 79,000 distinct CDR3 sequences in the sample, approximately 14% were seen once. Sequencing was done on a sample of PBMCs. The receptors were gathered from a woman aged 50 to 65 in good health.

As regards this clonotype: Here the CDR3 omits its conserved ending phenylalanine or tryptophan, so a read error is the likely source. This rearrangement joins TRBV5-1 to TRBJ2-7; the match to TRBD2 covers 7 bases. Per the germline V gene, CDR1 is SGHRS and CDR2 is YFSETQ. The V gene end was trimmed by 4 bases and the J gene end by 3 bases; junction bases not matched to a gene: 13. The CDR3 contains 16 residues. The CDR3 bases are TGCGCCAGCAGCACCTACTCAAGCGGGGTCCTCTACGAGCAGTACCTC. This sequence encodes CASSTYSSGVLYEQYL.

This clonotype was counted many times. The chain combines TRBV5-6 with TRBJ1-1; D not resolved. The ends were cut back, 2 bases at V and 6 bases at J, with 8 bases in the middle. The CDR3 length is 12 residues. Looked up from germline, CDR1 is SGHDT and CDR2 is YYEEEE. The CDR3 nucleotides are TGTGCCAGCAGCTTCGAGACTCCTGAAGCTTTCTTT. Translation: CASSFETPEAFF.

This chain links TRBV7-8 with TRBJ1-1, with a weak D call TRBD1 (5 bases). V was trimmed by 3 bases and J by 5 bases, leaving 10 bases between them. Germline CDR1 is SGHVS and CDR2 is FQNEAQ. The CDR3 has 13 residues. Here the CDR3 DNA reads TGTGCCAGCAGCTTTAGTGAGGGGACTGAAGCTTTCTTT. This gives the protein CASSFSEGTEAFF.

This clonotype was recorded many times. V and J are TRBV5-1 and TRBJ2-4, with D perhaps matching TRBD2 (6 bases). This CDR3 has 14 amino acids. CDR1 and CDR2 from the germline V gene are SGHRS and YFSETQ. V shed 2 bases and J shed 5 bases, with 11 bases lying between them. This chain's CDR3 is CASSLQPGENIQYF. The DNA for the CDR3 is TGCGCCAGCAGCTTACAGCCGGGGGAAAACATTCAGTACTTC.

This clonotype was found many times. Here the CDR3 reads CASSEFGGKETQYF. In nucleotides, the CDR3 is TGTGCCAGCAGTGAATTCGGCGGAAAAGAGACCCAGTACTTC. V usage is TRBV25-1 and J usage is TRBJ2-5, with D unclear. Germline CDR1 and CDR2: MGHDK and SYGVNS. Trimming shortened V by 1 base and J by 3 bases, and 9 bases separated the two germline ends. The CDR3 is 14 amino acids.

As to this clonotype: Given a much more abundant clone one base away, this may be a read error. The chain combines TRBV5-1 with TRBJ2-5; 7 bases align to TRBD2. The CDR3 runs to 15 residues. V lost 4 bases, J lost 5 bases, and 11 bases stayed unmatched. Germline CDR1 and CDR2: SGHRS and YFSETQ. As DNA, the CDR3 is TGCGCCAGCAGCCATCAAGCGGGGTGGCCGGAGACCCAGTACTTC. This codes for CASSHQAGWPETQYF.

This clonotype was recorded many times. The DNA of the CDR3 is TGTGCCAGCTCCCCAGGCGGGAACGAGCAGTACTTC. Encoded protein: CASSPGGNEQYF. This chain uses TRBV18 with TRBJ2-7; possibly TRBD2 for D (6 bases). Trimming took off 6 bases at V and 5 bases at J, with 11 bases between the two ends. Germline lookup yields CDR1 KGHSH and CDR2 LQKENI. The CDR3 runs 12 residues.

This clonotype came up many times. The genes are TRBV5-1 and TRBJ1-1, with 7 bases matching TRBD1. The CDR3 length is 18 residues. The germline V gene encodes CDR1 SGHRS and CDR2 YFSETQ. Losses at the gene ends were 0 bases for V and 1 base for J; bases not matched to a gene: 12. DNA of the CDR3: TGCGCCAGCAGCTTGGTTAGAGGGGGCAGTACTGGGAACACTGAAGCTTTCTTT. Translating gives CASSLVRGGSTGNTEAFF.

The table lists this clonotype with many counts. The V call is TRBV5-1, the J call TRBJ2-7; D is possibly TRBD1 or TRBD2 (5 bases each). Trimming took off 4 bases at V and 0 bases at J, with 17 bases between the two ends. The germline CDR1 and CDR2 sequences are SGHRS and YFSETQ. This CDR3 region has 16 residues. CDR3 bases: TGCGCCAGCAGCAAATCCGGGACGCCTAGCTCCTACGAGCAGTACTTC. Protein product: CASSKSGTPSSYEQYF.

This clonotype showed up many times. The chain has TRBV28 and TRBJ2-1; 9 bases agree with TRBD2. V lost 5 bases and J lost 0; bases outside the gene matches: 5. Germline assignment: CDR1 MDHEN and CDR2 SYDVKM. There are 16 residues in the CDR3. DNA for the CDR3: TGTGCCAGCAGTGCAATTAGCGGGAGCTCCTACAATGAGCAGTTCTTC. It is translated as CASSAISGSSYNEQFF. Full variable domain (missing parts from reference TRBV28 and TRBJ2-1): DVKVTQSSRYLVKRTGEKVFLECVQDMDHENMFWYRQDPGLGLRLIYFSYDVKMKEKGDIPEGYSVSREKKERFSLILESASTNQTSMYLCASSAISGSSYNEQFFGPGTRLTVL.